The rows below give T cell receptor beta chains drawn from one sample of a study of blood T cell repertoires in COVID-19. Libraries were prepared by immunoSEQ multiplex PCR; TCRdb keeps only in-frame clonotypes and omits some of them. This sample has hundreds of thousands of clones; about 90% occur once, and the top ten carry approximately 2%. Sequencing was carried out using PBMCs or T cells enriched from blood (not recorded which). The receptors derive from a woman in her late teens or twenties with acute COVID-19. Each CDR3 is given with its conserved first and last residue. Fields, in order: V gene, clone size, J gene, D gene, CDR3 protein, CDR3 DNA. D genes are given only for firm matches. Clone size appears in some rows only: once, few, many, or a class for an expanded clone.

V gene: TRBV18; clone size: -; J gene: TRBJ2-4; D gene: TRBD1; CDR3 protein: CASSPRGPKNIQYF; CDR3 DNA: TGTGCCAGCTCACCAAGGGGGCCGAAAAACATTCAGTACTTC
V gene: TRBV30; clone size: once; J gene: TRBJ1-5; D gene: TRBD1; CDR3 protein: CAWKHSRDRGNQPQHF; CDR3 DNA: TGTGCCTGGAAACACTCCCGGGACAGGGGCAATCAGCCCCAGCATTTT
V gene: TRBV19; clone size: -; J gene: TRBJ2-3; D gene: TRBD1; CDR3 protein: CATRQGGSTDTQYF; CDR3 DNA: TGTGCCACTCGACAGGGCGGAAGCACAGATACGCAGTATTTT
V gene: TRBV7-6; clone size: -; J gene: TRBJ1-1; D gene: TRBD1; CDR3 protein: CASSLGQGATVVNTEAFF; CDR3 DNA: TGTGCCAGCAGCCTGGGACAGGGGGCGACGGTAGTGAACACTGAAGCTTTCTTT
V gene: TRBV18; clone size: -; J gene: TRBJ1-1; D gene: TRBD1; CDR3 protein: CASSNRGRVTEAFF; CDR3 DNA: TGTGCCAGCTCGAACAGGGGGCGAGTCACTGAAGCTTTCTTT
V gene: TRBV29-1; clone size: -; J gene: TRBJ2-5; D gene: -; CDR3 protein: CSVDKGAEETQYF; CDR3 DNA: TGCAGCGTTGACAAGGGAGCAGAGGAGACCCAGTACTTC
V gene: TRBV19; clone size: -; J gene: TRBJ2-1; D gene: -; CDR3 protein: CASSTPGQGGYNEQFF; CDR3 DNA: TGTGCCAGTAGTACCCCGGGACAAGGGGGCTACAATGAGCAGTTCTTC
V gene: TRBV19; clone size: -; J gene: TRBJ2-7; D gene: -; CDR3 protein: CASSNAQVNEQYF; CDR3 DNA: TGTGCCAGTAGTAACGCGCAGGTGAACGAGCAGTACTTC
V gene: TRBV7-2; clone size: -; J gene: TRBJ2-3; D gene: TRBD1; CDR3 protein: CASSMRTGTSTDTQYF; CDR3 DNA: TGTGCCAGCAGCATGAGGACAGGGACAAGCACAGATACGCAGTATTTT
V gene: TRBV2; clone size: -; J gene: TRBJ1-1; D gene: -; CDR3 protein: CASNAGGASTEAFF; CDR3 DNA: TGTGCCAGCAATGCTGGGGGCGCGAGCACTGAAGCTTTCTTT
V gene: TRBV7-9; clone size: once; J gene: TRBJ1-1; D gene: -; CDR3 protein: CASSLLGGNTEAFF; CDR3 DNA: TGTGCCAGCAGCTTATTGGGGGGGAACACTGAAGCTTTCTTT
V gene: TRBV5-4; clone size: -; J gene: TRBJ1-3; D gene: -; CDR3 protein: CASSLGDSDTIYF; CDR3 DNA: TGTGCCAGCAGCTTGGGAGACTCCGACACCATATATTTT
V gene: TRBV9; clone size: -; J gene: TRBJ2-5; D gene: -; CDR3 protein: CASSVAGGRQETQYF; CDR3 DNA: TGTGCCAGCAGCGTAGCCGGGGGGCGTCAAGAGACCCAGTACTTC
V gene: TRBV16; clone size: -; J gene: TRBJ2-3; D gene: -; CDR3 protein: CASSQFGTSTDTQYF; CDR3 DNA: TGTGCCAGCAGCCAATTCGGGACTAGCACAGATACGCAGTATTTT
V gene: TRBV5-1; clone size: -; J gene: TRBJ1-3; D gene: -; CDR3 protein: CASSLNYQGGGNTIYF; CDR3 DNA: TGCGCCAGCAGCTTGAATTACCAGGGTGGCGGAAACACCATATATTTT